The 26 T cell receptor beta chains listed next were all sequenced from one sample in a study of T cells in Graves' hyperthyroidism and ophthalmopathy. The TCR beta CDR3 regions underwent amplification using RNA transcripts as the source. HTBI primers drove first-round RT-PCR of the TCR CDR3. One entry per CDR3 protein, called by TCRdb with MiXCR from the multiplex PCR reads. Of 640,000 or so distinct CDR3 sequences in the sample, roughly 15% were seen once. Sequenced material: blood. The source of these receptors is a woman between 40 and 50 years old with Graves' ophthalmopathy.

The table lists this clonotype with many counts. This chain uses TRBV6-1 with TRBJ1-1, with 10 bases lining up with TRBD1. J was trimmed by 7 bases and V by 4 bases; bases with no gene match: 9. This CDR3 spans 15 amino acids. The germline gives CDR1 MNHNS, CDR2 SASEGT. The CDR3 region has the DNA TGTGCCAGCAGTGTCACGACAGGGGGCTATATTGAAGCTTTCTTT. Translated: CASSVTTGGYIEAFF.

This clonotype came up many times. This chain links TRBV18 with TRBJ1-2, with 7 bases aligning to TRBD1. The CDR3 is 14 residues long. Losses at the gene ends were 4 bases for V and 5 bases for J; bases not matched to a gene: 7. CDR1 KGHSH and CDR2 LQKENI come from the germline V gene. The CDR3 bases are TGTGCCAGCTCACGGGACAGATTTTATTATGGCTACACCTTC. This gives the protein CASSRDRFYYGYTF.

In its sample, this clonotype was seen many times. The chain links TRBV12-3 or TRBV12-4 to TRBJ1-2; D perhaps matches TRBD1 (5 bases). Trimming removed 6 bases from V and 2 bases from J, with 13 bases in between. The CDR3 spans 14 residues. The CDR3 bases are TGTGCCAGCAGCCGAGGGGCCGGGAACTATGGCTACACCTTC. It is translated as CASSRGAGNYGYTF.

This clonotype appeared many times. The V call is TRBV24-1, the J call TRBJ1-2, with 8 bases identical to TRBD1. V lost 4 bases to trimming and J lost 4 bases; unmatched junction nucleotides: 1. The germline V gene encodes CDR1 KGHDR and CDR2 SFDVKD. The CDR3 runs 13 residues. CDR3 sequence (DNA): TGTGCCACCAGTGAGACAGGGGTCTATGGCTACACCTTC. Translating gives CATSETGVYGYTF.

This clonotype was observed at least ten times. V gene TRBV20-1 combines with J gene TRBJ1-2; D perhaps matches TRBD1 (5 bases). Trimming left V 0 bases short and J 4 bases short, with 9 bases between. CDR1 DFQATT and CDR2 SNEGSKA come from the germline V gene (reference sequence). The CDR3 extends over 13 amino acids. The CDR3 nucleotides read TGCAGTGCTAGAGACCCAGGGTTCTATGGCTACACCTTC. Translating it yields CSARDPGFYGYTF.

This clonotype showed up just a few times. The chain links TRBV30 to TRBJ2-7; the match to TRBD2 covers 8 bases. Germline-derived CDR1 and CDR2 are GTSNPN and SVGIG (reference sequence). J lost 3 bases, V lost 3 bases, and 1 base had no gene match. The CDR3 is 12 amino acids. For the CDR3, the DNA is TGTGCCTGGAGCACTAGCGGCTACGAGCAGTACTTC. Its translation: CAWSTSGYEQYF.

This clonotype was detected many times. The chain joins TRBV6-1 to TRBJ1-2, with a tentative D call TRBD1 (6 bases). From germline, CDR1 is MNHNS and CDR2 SASEGT. Trimming removed 6 bases from V and 4 bases from J, with 18 bases in between. The CDR3 spans 15 residues. This CDR3 reads CASRTLQGWVYGYTF. CDR3 bases: TGTGCCAGCAGAACCCTACAGGGATGGGTCTATGGCTACACCTTC.

This clonotype was found many times. This chain uses TRBV2 with TRBJ2-5; 8 bases line up with TRBD2. The CDR3 is 14 residues long. Germline assignment: CDR1 SNHLY and CDR2 FYNNEI. J gave up 2 bases and V 4 bases, and 3 bases lay outside the gene matches. The CDR3 spells CASSGAGAQETQYF. The DNA of the CDR3 is TGTGCCAGCAGTGGAGCGGGAGCTCAAGAGACCCAGTACTTC.

The chain carries TRBV7-2 and TRBJ2-2; 13 bases are shared with TRBD2. Germline V gives CDR1 SGHTA, CDR2 FQGNSA. The CDR3 has 18 amino acids. J was trimmed by 7 bases and V by 1 base; bases with no gene match: 9. The CDR3 sequence is CASSLVATSGRRGGELFF. The CDR3 bases are TGTGCCAGCAGCTTAGTCGCGACTAGCGGGAGGCGGGGCGGGGAGCTGTTTTTT.

The chain is built from TRBV11-1 and TRBJ2-2; TRBD2 matches at 7 bases. The CDR3 contains 19 residues. In germline, CDR1 is SGHAT, CDR2 FQDESV (reference sequence). V was clipped by 1 base and J by 2 bases; unmatched bases: 13. CDR3 region: CASSLVLAGEYINTGELFF. As DNA, the CDR3 is TGTGCCAGCAGCTTAGTCCTGGCGGGAGAGTATATCAACACCGGGGAGCTGTTTTTT.

This clonotype appeared many times. The rearrangement uses TRBV28 and TRBJ2-5; 10 positions match TRBD2. The germline CDR1 and CDR2 sequences are MDHEN and SYDVKM. CDR3 size: 16 residues. After removal of 5 bases from V and 2 bases from J, the junction contained 8 bases not matched to a gene. CDR3 in DNA: TGTGCCAGCAGTACAGGACTAGCGGAGAGACAAGAGACCCAGTACTTC. Translated, it gives CASSTGLAERQETQYF.

The chain joins TRBV29-1 to TRBJ1-1; TRBD1 agrees at 7 bases. Losses at the gene ends were 5 bases for V and 1 base for J; bases not matched to a gene: 4. The V gene's germline CDR1 is SQVTM and CDR2 ANQGSEA. The CDR3 is made up of 13 amino acids. CDR3 sequence: CSVLTGRNTEAFF. In DNA form, the CDR3 reads TGCAGCGTTTTGACAGGGAGGAACACTGAAGCTTTCTTT.

This clonotype appeared many times. The genes are TRBV6-5 and TRBJ1-5, with a possible D match to TRBD1 (5 bases). The CDR3 is made up of 19 amino acids. Germline CDR1 reads MNHEY; CDR2 reads SVGAGI. Trimming removed 4 bases from V and 0 bases from J, with 22 bases in between. The CDR3 sequence is CASSWADRQIIYSNQPQHF. The CDR3, as DNA: TGTGCCAGCAGTTGGGCCGACCGACAGATAATATATAGCAATCAGCCCCAGCATTTT.

This clonotype was seen at least ten times. The CDR3 loop is CASNSRGTLGYEQYF. The CDR3 DNA reads TGTGCCAGCAACAGCCGCGGGACACTGGGCTACGAGCAGTACTTC. The V and J genes are TRBV6-5 and TRBJ2-7; D possibly matches TRBD1 or TRBD2 (6 bases each). There are 15 residues in the CDR3. Germline lookup yields CDR1 MNHEY and CDR2 SVGAGI. V lost 7 bases and J 3 bases, leaving 19 bases between the germline ends.

In this sample, this clonotype turned up many times. V gene TRBV28 combines with J gene TRBJ2-7; tentatively, D is TRBD2 (6 bases). This CDR3 is built from 14 residues. Germline V CDR1 and CDR2: MDHEN, SYDVKM. Trimming cost V 7 bases and J 0 bases, with 13 bases left between them. The CDR3 bases are TGTGCCAGCAACCTGAGGGGACTCTCCTACGAGCAGTACTTC. Protein sequence: CASNLRGLSYEQYF. Combining the CDR3 with reference TRBV28 and TRBJ2-7 gives the whole variable domain DVKVTQSSRYLVKRTGEKVFLECVQDMDHENMFWYRQDPGLGLRLIYFSYDVKMKEKGDIPEGYSVSREKKERFSLILESASTNQTSMYLCASNLRGLSYEQYFGPGTRLTVT.

Ten or more counts support this clonotype. The CDR3 here is CASSRTSGRTGGEQYF. The CDR3 bases are TGTGCCAGCAGCCGAACTAGCGGGAGAACTGGAGGGGAGCAGTACTTC. This sequence joins TRBV7-9 and TRBJ2-7, with TRBD2 matching over 11 bases. The CDR3 sequence is 16 residues long. V lost 5 bases and J lost 7; bases outside the gene matches: 13. Germline V gene data show CDR1 as SEHNR and CDR2 as FQNEAQ (reference sequence). Drawing the rest from reference TRBV7-9 and TRBJ2-7, the complete variable domain is DTGVSQNPRHKITKRGQNVTFRCDPISEHNRLYWYRQTLGQGPEFLTYFQNEAQLEKSRLLSDRFSAERPKGSFSTLEIQRTEQGDSAMYLCASSRTSGRTGGEQYFGPGTRLTVT.

The table lists this clonotype with many counts. The V and J genes are TRBV6-5 and TRBJ2-5; 7 nucleotides line up with TRBD2. CDR1 and CDR2 from the germline V gene are MNHEY and SVGAGI. V shed 0 bases and J 8 bases; nucleotides not matched to a gene: 6. This CDR3 is built from 14 residues. For the CDR3, the DNA is TGTGCCAGCAGTTACTCATGGCGGGAGCGTACCCAGTACTTC. Its translation is CASSYSWRERTQYF.

At least ten counts were recorded for this clonotype. Here the CDR3 reads CASSSTSSYTGELFF. The CDR3 DNA follows: TGTGCCAGCAGCTCGACTAGCTCATACACCGGGGAGCTGTTTTTT. The V gene is TRBV11-3, the J gene TRBJ2-2; 7 nucleotides line up with TRBD2. CDR1 and CDR2 (germline): SGHNT, YENEEA. This CDR3 contains 15 residues. V lost 4 bases to trimming and J lost 3 bases; unmatched junction nucleotides: 5.

This clonotype has at least ten counts. The J gene is TRBJ1-5, the V gene TRBV6-5, with a possible D match to TRBD1 (5 bases). CDR1 and CDR2 (germline): MNHEY, SVGAGI. Trimming removed 0 bases at V and 5 bases at J, with 11 bases between. The CDR3 runs to 15 residues. The CDR3 nucleotides are TGTGCCAGCAGTTACTCGGACCCGACAGATCAGCCCCAGCATTTT. Protein: CASSYSDPTDQPQHF.

The table lists this clonotype with many counts. The chain recombines TRBV7-2 with TRBJ2-7, with D uncertain. CDR1 and CDR2 from the germline V gene are SGHTA and FQGNSA. The V end was cut by 0 bases, the J end by 7 bases, with 10 bases between. The CDR3 covers 13 residues. The CDR3 sequence is CASSLAWGQEQYF. The CDR3 DNA reads as TGTGCCAGCAGCTTAGCGTGGGGTCAAGAGCAGTACTTC.

This clonotype showed up many times. The CDR3 region is CASSLYPVNSGSYEQYF. For the CDR3, the DNA is TGTGCCAGCAGCTTATACCCCGTGAATAGCGGGAGCTACGAGCAGTACTTC. V gene TRBV11-2 combines with J gene TRBJ2-7; 9 bases map to TRBD2. CDR1 is SGHAT and CDR2 is FQNNGV in the germline V gene. Trimming cost V 2 bases and J 3 bases; bases outside gene matches: 11. The length of the CDR3 is 17 residues.

This clonotype has at least ten counts. CDR3 loop: CASSLVPLAGGVQETQYF. In DNA form, the CDR3 reads TGTGCCAGCAGCTTAGTCCCGCTAGCGGGAGGAGTTCAAGAGACCCAGTACTTC. This sequence joins TRBV11-1 and TRBJ2-5, with TRBD2 identical over 11 bases. Germline V CDR1 and CDR2: SGHAT, FQDESV (reference sequence). CDR3 length: 18 amino acids. V was clipped by 1 base and J by 2 bases; unmatched bases: 9.

This clonotype has a handful of counts. The rearrangement links TRBV6-1 to TRBJ2-4; a possible D gene is TRBD1 (5 bases). The germline gives CDR1 MNHNS, CDR2 SASEGT. The CDR3 sequence is 10 residues long. The V end was cut by 5 bases, the J end by 12 bases, with 8 bases between. The CDR3 is CASSQGSQYF. Written as DNA, the CDR3 is TGTGCCAGCAGTCAGGGATCTCAGTACTTC.

This clonotype showed up many times. The chain links TRBV12-3 or TRBV12-4 to TRBJ2-7, with 13 bases identical to TRBD2. Germline trimming cut 5 bases from V and 7 bases from J; bases unmatched to any gene: 8. The CDR3 loop spans 15 amino acids. The CDR3 DNA reads as TGTGCCAGCAGTACAGGACTAGCGGGAGCCGTGGAGCAGTACTTC. Amino acids: CASSTGLAGAVEQYF.

This sequence joins TRBV6-2 or TRBV6-3 and TRBJ2-2; TRBD1 might be the D (6 bases). Germline V gene sequence: CDR1 MNHEY, CDR2 SVGEGT. The CDR3 sequence is 20 residues long. V was pared by 0 bases and J by 0 bases, with 20 bases between. CDR3 sequence reads: CASSYSPGHVLPANTGELFF. The CDR3 DNA sequence: TGTGCCAGCAGTTACTCCCCGGGACACGTTCTCCCAGCGAACACCGGGGAGCTGTTTTTT.

The chain links TRBV7-6 to TRBJ2-5, with D perhaps TRBD1 or TRBD2 (5 bases each). The germline V gene encodes CDR1 SGHVS and CDR2 FNYEAQ. V lost 1 base and J lost 3, with 18 bases in between. The CDR3 covers 17 residues. CDR3 nucleotides: TGTGCCAGCAGCTTAGTTCATCCGGGCTGGGGGAAAGAGACCCAGTACTTC. As protein: CASSLVHPGWGKETQYF. Combining the CDR3 with reference TRBV7-6 and TRBJ2-5 gives the whole variable domain GAGVSQSPRYKVTKRGQDVALRCDPISGHVSLYWYRQALGQGPEFLTYFNYEAQQDKSGLPNDRFSAERPEGSISTLTIQRTEQRDSAMYRCASSLVHPGWGKETQYFGPGTRLLVL.